This T cell receptor beta chain is from a study of T cells in Graves' hyperthyroidism and ophthalmopathy. Study-level findings and limits: Appearing also in blood were most of the thyroid clonotypes expanded above 0.001. A model built on 13 V-J features separated ophthalmopathy from stable hyperthyroidism.

Graves' hyperthyroidism is called stable when ophthalmopathy does not progress within 18 months. In making diagnoses, clinical symptoms, serum thyroxine and TRAb, thyroid ultrasound and orbital computed tomography were all used. This clonotype was counted ten times or more. Its antigen is unidentified. Losses at the gene ends were 5 bases for V and 0 bases for J; bases not matched to a gene: 14. The CDR3 spans 18 residues. Amplified TCR beta CDR3 regions derived from RNA transcripts. When the TCR CDR3 underwent first-round RT-PCR, the HTBI primer set was used. MiXCR was run by TCRdb on the multiplex PCR reads, yielding one entry per CDR3 protein. The sample includes a few hundred thousand distinct CDR3 sequences, about a fifth of them seen just once.

The material sequenced was blood. The TCR was taken from a young man with Graves' hyperthyroidism. This chain connects TRBV12-3 or TRBV12-4 to TRBJ2-7; TRBD1 matches 9 bases. The CDR3 protein is CASSRRTGAEFSSYEQYF. DNA for the CDR3: TGTGCCAGCAGTCGCCGGACAGGGGCCGAGTTCAGCTCCTACGAGCAGTACTTC.